The next 5 T cell receptor beta chains were all read from a single sample in a study of radiotherapy plus CTLA-4 blockade in lung cancer. Clones were sequenced by immunoSEQ multiplex PCR, and TCRdb holds only the in-frame ones, with some missing. The table shows about 76,000 clones, with more than 60% occurring only once. The material sequenced was peripheral blood, taken from a patient treated with radiotherapy plus ipilimumab. These receptors all come from a human donor with non-small cell lung cancer whose response to radiotherapy plus ipilimumab could not be evaluated. Some clones in this sample may be carry-over from other donors' samples.

This clone has just one count. A read error may produce the germline difference seen at one junction end. CDR3 coding DNA: TGTGCCAGCAGATACTCAGGAGGGGGAGGGGATACGCAGTATTTT. Translation: CASRYSGGGGDTQYF. The gene calls are TRBV6-6 and TRBJ2-3, with a tentative D call TRBD2 (7 bases). Germline V CDR1 and CDR2: MNHNY, SVGAGI (reference sequence). The CDR3 is 15 amino acids.

This chain links TRBV7-9 with TRBJ1-1, with a weak D call TRBD1 (5 bases). Per germline, CDR1 SEHNR and CDR2 FQNEAQ (reference sequence). The CDR3 runs to 13 residues. The V end was cut by 1 base, the J end by 5 bases, with 8 bases between. CDR3 coding DNA: TGTGCCAGCAGCTTAGAGGGGCGGACTGAAGCTTTCTTT. It specifies CASSLEGRTEAFF.

The chain is built from TRBV9 and TRBJ1-1; perhaps TRBD1 as D (6 bases). Germline CDR1 SGDLS, CDR2 YYNGEE. The V end lost 4 bases, the J end lost 4 bases, and 17 bases lay between the germline ends. The CDR3 extends over 15 amino acids. The chain's CDR3 is CASSPGGGAGTEAFF. The CDR3 region has the DNA TGTGCCAGCAGCCCCGGCGGGGGGGCTGGCACTGAAGCTTTCTTT.

This clone appeared once. The genes are TRBV29-1 and TRBJ2-1, with TRBD2 identical over 14 bases. The V gene end was trimmed by 7 bases and the J gene end by 4 bases; junction bases not matched to a gene: 9. The CDR3 contains 16 residues. Germline CDR1 and CDR2: SQVTM and ANQGSEA. CDR3: CSASGLAGEKYNEQFF. Here the CDR3 DNA reads TGCAGCGCCTCGGGACTAGCGGGGGAAAAGTACAATGAGCAGTTCTTC.

The gene calls are TRBV13 and TRBJ2-5; unclear D gene. The CDR3 is 12 residues long. Germline V gene data show CDR1 as PRHDT and CDR2 as FYEKMQ (reference sequence). V was cut by 0 bases and J by 5 bases, with 4 bases left in between. CDR3 sequence: CASSLGEETQYF. As DNA, the CDR3 is TGTGCCAGCAGCTTAGGGGAGGAGACCCAGTACTTC.